This T cell receptor (beta chain) was recovered during a study of cytomegalovirus exposure and HLA in healthy donors. Note on this clone: Its antigen is still unknown.

Study-wide points: Reports indicated that the classifier achieved high specificity and sensitivity in diagnosing cytomegalovirus status. Fewer N-insertions (relative to the roughly 730-donor mean) were reportedly seen in an Asian-associated ancestry cluster in a later analysis.

The PCR contained 60 Vbeta and 13 Jbeta primers. Profiled with immunoSEQ multiplex PCR; TCRdb holds only in-frame clones, not every one. The sample holds fewer than 150,000 clones, 60% to 80% seen once. Germline values: CDR1 GTSNPN, CDR2 SVGIG (reference sequence). The CDR3 is 14 residues long. V was trimmed by 2 bases and J by 0 bases, leaving 8 bases between them. This chain links TRBV30 with TRBJ1-3; D not certain. This receptor was obtained from a woman in her twenties or thirties in good health and CMV-seropositive. Sequencing was done on a sample of PBMCs. CDR3 in DNA: TGTGCCTGGAGTACAGAGTACTCTGGAAACACCATATATTTT. The encoded protein is CAWSTEYSGNTIYF.